What follows describes a single T cell receptor beta chain. The antigen is unknown. The data are from a study of T-cell reconstitution after alpha-beta-depleted transplantation in children. Preparation of the TCRbeta library was carried out with unique molecular identifiers. TCRdb itself ran the PCR reads through MiXCR, one entry per CDR3 protein. The table shows a few hundred thousand distinct CDR3 sequences, with under 15% occurring only once. Broader study findings: Newly produced T cells mostly provided counts and TCRbeta diversity after one year, as hyperexpanded clones declined. Approximately two months post-transplant, alpha-beta T cells reportedly originated from several hundred expanded graft clones. There were some patients whose high TCRbeta diversity at day 60 came from surviving recipient T cells and thymic progenitors.

CDR3 size: 16 residues. V lost 1 base to trimming and J lost 6 bases; unmatched junction nucleotides: 7. The germline CDR1 and CDR2 sequences are SGHRS and YFSETQ. Specimen: PBMCs, mostly from graft donor cells, collected 360 days after TCRalphabeta/CD19-depleted stem cell transplant. This receptor was taken from a male patient under 18 who had a stem cell transplant for acute myeloid leukemia, so the T cells may come from the graft donor. The genes are TRBV5-1 and TRBJ2-1; 10 nucleotides match TRBD2. CDR3 DNA: TGCGCCAGCAGCTTGCTTCGTACTAGCGGGGTCAATGAGCAGTTCTTC. This translates into CASSLLRTSGVNEQFF.